Shown below are 2 T cell receptor beta chains from a single sample sequenced in a study of cytomegalovirus exposure and HLA in healthy donors. Assay: immunoSEQ multiplex PCR; the TCRdb copy retains only in-frame clones and omits some. The sample lists some 170,000 clones; about nine tenths were seen once. Sequencing was carried out using PBMCs. The origin of the receptors is a man younger than 35 in good health and CMV-seropositive.

The chain is built from TRBV7-2 and TRBJ2-7; possible D gene TRBD2, 7 bases. With 1 base removed from V and 5 bases from J, the gap between germline ends came to 12 bases. CDR1 and CDR2 from the germline V gene are SGHTA and FQGNSA. This CDR3 contains 14 residues. This CDR3 reads CASSLVAGADEQYF. CDR3 DNA: TGTGCCAGCAGCTTAGTTGCGGGGGCAGACGAGCAGTACTTC. The full variable domain, completed using reference TRBV7-2 and TRBJ2-7, is GAGVSQSPSNKVTEKGKDVELRCDPISGHTALYWYRQSLGQGLEFLIYFQGNSAPDKSGLPSDRFSAERTGGSVSTLTIQRTQQEDSAVYLCASSLVAGADEQYFGPGTRLTVT.

The chain uses TRBV29-1 and TRBJ1-5; no clear D gene. Germline CDR1 and CDR2: SQVTM and ANQGSEA. The CDR3 runs 13 residues. The V gene lost 4 bases and the J gene lost 1 base, with 8 bases spanning the gap. The CDR3 loop reads CSVVEQSNQPQHF. The CDR3 bases are TGCAGCGTTGTAGAACAGAGCAATCAGCCCCAGCATTTT.